This is a list of T cell receptor beta chains from one sample in a study of T cells after yellow fever vaccination. Each CDR3 protein gets one entry after TCRdb re-called the 5' RACE reads with MiXCR. The sample contains under 100,000 distinct CDR3 sequences, around 5.8% of which appear only once. The material sequenced was CD8+ T cells sorted from PBMCs, taken 10 days after the yellow fever booster vaccination. Source of these receptors: a man aged 18 to 29 who received the YFV17D yellow fever vaccine. CDR3s include the opening cysteine and the closing phenylalanine or tryptophan. The D gene is left open where the match is weak.

d_call	j_call	v_call	cdr3_aa
NA	TRBJ1-3	TRBV6-2/TRBV6-3	CASTEPANSGNTIYF
NA	TRBJ1-2	TRBV20-1	CSAPLQGINYGYTF
TRBD1	TRBJ1-1	TRBV7-8	CASSLRQPGGITEAFF
NA	TRBJ1-2	TRBV20-1	CSARIGTLHTF
NA	TRBJ1-2	TRBV4-1	CASSQDDRELYGYTF
TRBD1	TRBJ2-1	TRBV19	CASSIGTGAYNEQFF
NA	TRBJ2-1	TRBV27	CASTGQGSSYNEQFF
NA	TRBJ2-1	TRBV29-1	CSVEPSSSSYNEQFF
NA	TRBJ2-3	TRBV3-1	CASSHAGQVPTDTQYF
NA	TRBJ1-1	TRBV5-1	CASSLEWAGENTEAFF
TRBD1	TRBJ2-5	TRBV4-1	CASSHLTGDETQYF
TRBD2	TRBJ2-1	TRBV5-1	CASSYGTSGTEQFF
TRBD2	TRBJ2-2	TRBV12-3/TRBV12-4	CASSFPLSGEWPGELFF
TRBD1	TRBJ2-5	TRBV7-6	CASSLGPGQVRGKETQYF
TRBD1	TRBJ1-3	TRBV7-9	CASRSGGTENTIYF
TRBD1	TRBJ1-2	TRBV9	CASSEAGTAYGYTF
TRBD2	TRBJ2-3	TRBV20-1	CSARGLRGVQKDTQYF
TRBD1	TRBJ1-4	TRBV7-9	CASSAFYDTGDGQRNEKLFF